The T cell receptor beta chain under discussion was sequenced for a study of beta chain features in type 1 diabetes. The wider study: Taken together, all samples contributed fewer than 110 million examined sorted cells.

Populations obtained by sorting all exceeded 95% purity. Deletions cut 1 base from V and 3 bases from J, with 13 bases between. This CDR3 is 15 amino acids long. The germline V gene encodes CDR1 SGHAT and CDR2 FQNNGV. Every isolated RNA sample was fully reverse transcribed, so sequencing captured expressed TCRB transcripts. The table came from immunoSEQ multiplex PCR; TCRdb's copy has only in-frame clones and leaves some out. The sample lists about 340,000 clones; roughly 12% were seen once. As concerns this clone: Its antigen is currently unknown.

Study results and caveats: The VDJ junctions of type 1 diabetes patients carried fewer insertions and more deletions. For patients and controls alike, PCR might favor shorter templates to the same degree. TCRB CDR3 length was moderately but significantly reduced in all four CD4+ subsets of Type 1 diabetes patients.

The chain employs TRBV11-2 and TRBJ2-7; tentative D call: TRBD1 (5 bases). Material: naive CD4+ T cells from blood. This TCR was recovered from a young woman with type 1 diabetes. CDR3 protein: CASSLGVNRIYEQYV. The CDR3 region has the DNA TGTGCCAGCAGCTTAGGAGTAAACAGGATCTACGAGCAGTACGTC.